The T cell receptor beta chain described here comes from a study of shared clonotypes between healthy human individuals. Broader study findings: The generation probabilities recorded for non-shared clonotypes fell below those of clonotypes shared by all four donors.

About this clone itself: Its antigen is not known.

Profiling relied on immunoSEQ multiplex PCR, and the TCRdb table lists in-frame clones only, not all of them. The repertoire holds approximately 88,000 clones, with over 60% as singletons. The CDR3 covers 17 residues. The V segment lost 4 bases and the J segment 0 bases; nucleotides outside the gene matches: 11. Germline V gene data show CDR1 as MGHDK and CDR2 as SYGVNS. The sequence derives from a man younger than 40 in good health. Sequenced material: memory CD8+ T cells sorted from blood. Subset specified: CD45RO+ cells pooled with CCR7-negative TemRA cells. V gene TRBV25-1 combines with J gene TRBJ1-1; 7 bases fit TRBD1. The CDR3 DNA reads TGTGCCAGCAGTGGGTACGAACAGGGGATTATGAACACTGAAGCTTTCTTT. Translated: CASSGYEQGIMNTEAFF.